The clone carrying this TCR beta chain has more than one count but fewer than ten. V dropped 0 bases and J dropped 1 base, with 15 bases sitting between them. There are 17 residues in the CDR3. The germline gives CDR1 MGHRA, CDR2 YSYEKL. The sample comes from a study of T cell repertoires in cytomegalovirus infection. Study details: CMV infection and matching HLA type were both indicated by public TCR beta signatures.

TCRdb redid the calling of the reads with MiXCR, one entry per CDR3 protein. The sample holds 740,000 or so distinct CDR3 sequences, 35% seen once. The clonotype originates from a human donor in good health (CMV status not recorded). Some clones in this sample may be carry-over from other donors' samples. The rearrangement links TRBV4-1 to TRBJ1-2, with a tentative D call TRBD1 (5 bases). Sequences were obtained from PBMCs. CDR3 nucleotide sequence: TGCGCCAGCAGCCAAGATCCAGGGAGAATTAATAACTATGGCTACACCTTC. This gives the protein CASSQDPGRINNYGYTF.